This T cell receptor (beta chain) stems from a study of Graves' ophthalmopathy and Graves' hyperthyroidism. At the level of the study: Peripheral blood was collected at initial diagnosis, before any treatment.

Amplification of the TCR beta CDR3 regions used RNA transcripts (as template). HTBI primers were employed in first-round RT-PCR, then a second-round multiplex PCR followed. TCRdb re-called the multiplex PCR reads with MiXCR, one entry per CDR3 protein. The data hold more than 150,000 distinct CDR3 sequences, with more than 30% observed a single time. This clonotype has more than one count but fewer than ten. As diagnostic evidence, clinical symptoms, serum thyroxine, TRAb, thyroid ultrasound and orbital computed tomography were relied upon. The length of the CDR3 is 14 residues. V lost 1 base, J lost 5 bases, and 11 bases lay in between.

The rearrangement links TRBV12-3 or TRBV12-4 to TRBJ2-5, with a possible D match to TRBD1 (5 bases). The sequenced sample was peripheral blood. The sequence was collected from a woman between 40 and 50 years old with Graves' ophthalmopathy. The CDR3 here is CASSLGGAMETQYF. DNA for the CDR3: TGTGCCAGCAGTTTAGGTGGGGCCATGGAGACCCAGTACTTC.